One sample yielded the 21 T cell receptor beta chains listed below, sequenced in a study of technical replicates of blood from a handful of donors. Assay used: immunoSEQ multiplex PCR; TCRdb lists only in-frame clones, some missing. The sample carries 95,000 or so clones, approximately 95% recorded once. Sequences were obtained from T cells isolated from PBMCs. The receptors derive from a human donor in good health.

The chain employs TRBV12-5 and TRBJ1-2; possible D gene TRBD1, 6 bases. This CDR3 comprises 14 residues. Germline V gene lookup returns CDR1 LGHNT and CDR2 FRNRAP. Trimming cost V 5 bases and J 7 bases, with 17 bases left between them. Here the CDR3 reads CASGPNTGTGGYTF. In DNA form, the CDR3 reads TGTGCTAGTGGTCCGAATACAGGGACGGGTGGCTACACCTTC.

V usage is TRBV18 and J usage is TRBJ2-5, with a possible D match to TRBD1 (5 bases). The CDR3 has 16 residues. V was clipped by 1 base and J by 4 bases, with 16 bases between them. Germline loops: CDR1 KGHSH, CDR2 LQKENI. The CDR3 DNA follows: TGTGCCAGCTCACCACTTGTGGCAGGGCCGGGAGAGACCCAGTACTTC. It specifies CASSPLVAGPGETQYF.

This clone was picked up one time. The CDR3, as DNA: TGTGCCAGCAGTGGGACTAGCGGGAGGCCCACAGATACGCAGTATTTT. As protein: CASSGTSGRPTDTQYF. The chain employs TRBV27 and TRBJ2-3; 15 bases map to TRBD2. This CDR3 has 16 amino acids. The ends lost 5 bases at V and 2 bases at J; junction bases unmatched: 2. Germline loops: CDR1 MNHEY, CDR2 SMNVEV (reference sequence).

This chain uses TRBV7-8 with TRBJ1-1, with 8 bases lining up with TRBD1. The CDR3 spans 12 residues. J gave up 10 bases and V 2 bases, and 3 bases lay outside the gene matches. CDR1 and CDR2 (germline): SGHVS, FQNEAQ. CDR3 DNA sequence: TGTGCCAGCAGCTTATCAGACAGGGGAGCTTTCTTT. Residues: CASSLSDRGAFF.

The chain is built from TRBV2 and TRBJ2-1; a possible D gene is TRBD2 (6 bases). Deletions cut 5 bases from V and 8 bases from J, with 19 bases between. Germline V gene data show CDR1 as SNHLY and CDR2 as FYNNEI. The CDR3 consists of 15 residues. Here the CDR3 reads CASSQRLGISHEQFF. The CDR3 nucleotides read TGTGCCAGCAGTCAACGACTAGGGATCAGTCATGAGCAGTTCTTC.

This clone was found a few times. The chain uses TRBV18 and TRBJ1-5; D call uncertain. The CDR3 contains 16 residues. The germline V gene encodes CDR1 KGHSH and CDR2 LQKENI. The V gene lost 1 base and the J gene lost 0 bases, with 10 bases spanning the gap. The CDR3 loop reads CASSPRSSHSNQPQHF. The CDR3 DNA reads as TGTGCCAGCTCACCACGTAGCAGTCATAGCAATCAGCCCCAGCATTTT.

The gene calls are TRBV15 and TRBJ1-1; D might be TRBD1 (6 bases). The V and J ends lost 3 bases and 3 bases respectively, with 11 bases between them. This CDR3 region has 14 residues. Germline values: CDR1 LNHNV, CDR2 YYDKDF (reference sequence). CDR3 in DNA: TGTGCCACCAGCAGCCGGAAGGGGGACACTGAAGCTTTCTTT. Encoded protein: CATSSRKGDTEAFF. Combining the CDR3 with reference TRBV15 and TRBJ1-1 gives the whole variable domain DAMVIQNPRYQVTQFGKPVTLSCSQTLNHNVMYWYQQKSSQAPKLLFHYYDKDFNNEADTPDNFQSRRPNTSFCFLDIRSPGLGDTAMYLCATSSRKGDTEAFFGQGTRLTVV.

The chain uses TRBV30 and TRBJ2-3; 9 positions agree with TRBD2. The V gene end was trimmed by 3 bases and the J gene end by 2 bases; junction bases not matched to a gene: 9. Germline V gene lookup returns CDR1 GTSNPN and CDR2 SVGIG (reference sequence). The CDR3 runs 16 residues. Here the CDR3 reads CAWSLGTSMATDTQYF. CDR3 coding DNA: TGTGCCTGGAGCCTTGGGACTAGCATGGCCACAGATACGCAGTATTTT.

A single count supports this clone. J is TRBJ1-2 and V is TRBV5-1; TRBD1 agrees at 7 bases. CDR3 length equals 15 residues. The junction had 5 bases not matched to a gene; V was cut back by 3 bases and J by 0 bases. Looked up from germline, CDR1 is SGHRS and CDR2 is YFSETQ. Here the CDR3 reads CASSSSGTANYGYTF. CDR3 sequence (DNA): TGCGCCAGCAGCTCATCCGGGACAGCTAACTATGGCTACACCTTC.

The rearrangement uses TRBV5-1 and TRBJ1-2; a possible D gene is TRBD1 (5 bases). The CDR3 sequence is 14 residues long. The germline V gene has CDR1 SGHRS and CDR2 YFSETQ. V was clipped by 3 bases and J by 6 bases, with 15 bases between them. The CDR3 bases are TGCGCCAGCAGCTGGGGCGGCCCCATAGATGGCTACACCTTC. Amino acids: CASSWGGPIDGYTF.

This clone was picked up one time. This chain uses TRBV6-5 with TRBJ2-5; TRBD2 agrees at 12 bases. V shed 9 bases and J 4 bases; nucleotides not matched to a gene: 6. CDR3 size: 14 residues. The V gene's germline CDR1 is MNHEY and CDR2 SVGAGI. CDR3 protein: CASNPGLAGETQYF. CDR3 sequence (DNA): TGTGCCAGTAACCCGGGACTAGCGGGAGAGACCCAGTACTTC.

The rearrangement joins TRBV4-2 to TRBJ1-5; 7 bases line up with TRBD1. J was trimmed by 7 bases and V by 4 bases; bases with no gene match: 10. The CDR3 covers 15 residues. Germline V gene data show CDR1 as LGHNA and CDR2 as YNFKEQ. The CDR3 DNA sequence: TGTGCCAGCAGCCCGAACGACAGGGAAGGACAGCCCCAGCATTTT. Translated, it gives CASSPNDREGQPQHF.

The chain is built from TRBV30 and TRBJ1-5, with D perhaps TRBD1 (6 bases). The CDR3 runs 13 residues. Germline V gives CDR1 GTSNPN, CDR2 SVGIG (reference sequence). With 0 bases removed from V and 5 bases from J, the gap between germline ends came to 8 bases. This CDR3 reads CAWSVSGDQPQHF. CDR3 nucleotide sequence: TGTGCCTGGAGTGTATCAGGGGATCAGCCCCAGCATTTT.

The chain recombines TRBV5-6 with TRBJ1-2; no firm D call. This CDR3 region has 12 residues. Germline V lookup: CDR1 SGHDT, CDR2 YYEEEE. The germline V and J ends were trimmed by 4 bases and 8 bases, with 12 bases remaining between them. The CDR3 DNA is TGTGCCAGCAGCCCGAGGGAGGGAGGCTACACCTTC. Its protein product is CASSPREGGYTF.

The CDR3 reads CASSWRGLYEQYF. The DNA for the CDR3 is TGTGCCAGCAGCTGGAGAGGGCTCTACGAGCAGTACTTC. The chain has TRBV7-9 and TRBJ2-7; TRBD2 is a possible D gene (5 bases). Germline CDR1 SEHNR, CDR2 FQNEAQ (reference sequence). The CDR3 is 13 residues long. With 4 bases removed from V and 3 bases from J, the gap between germline ends came to 10 bases.

The chain couples TRBV6-5 to TRBJ2-7; TRBD2 agrees at 10 bases. Germline V lookup: CDR1 MNHEY, CDR2 SVGAGI. The CDR3 totals 15 residues. Trimming removed 3 bases from V and 4 bases from J; junction bases left unmatched: 6. This chain's CDR3 is CASSYLPSGSYEQYF. For the CDR3, the DNA is TGTGCCAGCAGTTATCTCCCTAGCGGGAGTTACGAGCAGTACTTC.

V and J are TRBV27 and TRBJ2-3, with TRBD2 matching over 9 bases. The CDR3 runs 15 residues. V gave up 7 bases and J gave up 4 bases; unmatched junction bases: 9. Germline CDR1 is MNHEY and CDR2 is SMNVEV (reference sequence). The CDR3 nucleotides read TGTGCCAGCATAGGGCGGGAGGGCCCCGCAGATACGCAGTATTTT. Its protein product is CASIGREGPADTQYF.

The rearrangement uses TRBV6-5 and TRBJ1-2; TRBD1 matches 7 bases. CDR1 MNHEY and CDR2 SVGAGI come from the germline V gene. Germline trimming cut 6 bases from V and 4 bases from J; bases unmatched to any gene: 11. There are 15 residues in the CDR3. In DNA form, the CDR3 reads TGTGCCAGCAGCCATAGACAGGGCAGGGGCTATGGCTACACCTTC. Its protein is CASSHRQGRGYGYTF.

The rearrangement joins TRBV7-2 to TRBJ2-5; the match to TRBD2 covers 9 bases. After removal of 5 bases from V and 5 bases from J, the junction contained 12 bases not matched to a gene. The CDR3 runs 16 residues. Germline lookup yields CDR1 SGHTA and CDR2 FQGNSA. CDR3 amino acids: CASSPTLTSGRETQYF. The DNA for the CDR3 is TGTGCCAGCAGCCCTACCCTGACTAGCGGTCGGGAGACCCAGTACTTC.

This chain joins TRBV25-1 and TRBJ1-2, with D possibly being TRBD1 (5 bases). The CDR3 length is 12 residues. The germline CDR1 and CDR2 sequences are MGHDK and SYGVNS. V was cut by 9 bases and J by 5 bases, with 13 bases left in between. The DNA of the CDR3 is TGTGCCAGTTTCGACAGTTTATATGGCTACACCTTC. The encoded protein is CASFDSLYGYTF.

The chain couples TRBV30 to TRBJ2-5; 12 bases map to TRBD2. The CDR3 loop spans 15 amino acids. Germline CDR1 and CDR2: GTSNPN and SVGIG (reference sequence). After removal of 1 base from V and 3 bases from J, the junction contained 3 bases not matched to a gene. CDR3 sequence reads: CAWSGRLAGEETQYF. As DNA, the CDR3 is TGTGCCTGGAGTGGGAGACTAGCGGGAGAAGAGACCCAGTACTTC.